This T cell receptor (beta chain) came from a study of T cell repertoires in ileal Crohn's disease. On the study more broadly: Surgery for a complication: stricturing in around 60%, penetrating in approximately 39%. The M6 sample came from neoterminal ileum during colonoscopy after surgery.

On this clone: Antigen unknown.

Clones were read by immunoSEQ multiplex PCR, and TCRdb kept only the in-frame ones, dropping some. The sample has some 10,000 clones; 79% are singletons. Time point indicated: neoterminal ileum biopsy at postoperative endoscopy, about 6 months after surgery. Patients were adults with ileal or ileocolonic Crohn's disease needing resection. Study-wide findings and caveats: Every patient over 26.8% clonality showed endoscopic recurrence.

The TCR sequence derives from an adult with Crohn's disease. The sequenced material came from ileal tissue.

Here the CDR3 reads CASSYRQGGNSPLHF. DNA for the CDR3: TGTGCCAGCAGTTACAGACAGGGAGGCAATTCACCCCTCCACTTT. The chain has TRBV6-5 and TRBJ1-6, with TRBD1 matching over 7 bases. CDR1 is MNHEY, CDR2 SVGAGI, per germline. J was trimmed by 7 bases and V by 2 bases; bases with no gene match: 5. This CDR3 contains 15 residues.